This T cell receptor beta chain appears in the sequencing data of a study of shared clonotypes between healthy human individuals. Germline values: CDR1 LNHNV, CDR2 YYDKDF (reference sequence). The V gene lost 0 bases and the J gene lost 5 bases, with 16 bases spanning the gap. The CDR3 extends over 16 amino acids. Assay used: immunoSEQ multiplex PCR; TCRdb lists only in-frame clones, some missing. The data show about 1.5 million clones, 95% to 97% seen once. The chain employs TRBV15 and TRBJ2-5; a weak D match, TRBD1 (6 bases). The clonotype originates from a man aged 30 to 39 in good health. Sequencing was done on a sample of naive CD4+ T cells sorted from blood. Subset of the sample: CD45RA+ positively selected. The CDR3 region is CATSRDRSGQGETQYF. The CDR3 DNA reads TGTGCCACCAGCAGAGATCGGTCGGGTCAGGGGGAGACCCAGTACTTC.